This T cell receptor (beta chain) is drawn from a study of T cells in localized non-small cell lung cancer. Study-wide results and caveats: In adjacent lung appeared a median around 54 of the top 100 tumor clones. Because only a single region of the tumor was sequenced, heterogeneity remains possible. Higher blood T cell density tracked longer overall survival.

Germline CDR1 is SGHTA and CDR2 is FQGNSA. The CDR3 is 12 residues long. The ends were cut back, 2 bases at V and 3 bases at J, with 3 bases in the middle. As to this clone: Antigen: not known.

The protocol was immunoSEQ multiplex PCR, while the TCRdb copy is restricted to in-frame clones and leaves out a portion. The sample lists around 40,000 clones, approximately 86% occurring once. This specimen was peripheral blood, taken before any cancer treatment. The TCR comes from a man aged 40 to 70 with stage I lung adenocarcinoma. The V and J genes are TRBV7-2 and TRBJ2-3; no clear D. CDR3 amino acids: CASSLMTDTQYF. Here the CDR3 DNA reads TGTGCCAGCAGCTTAATGACAGATACGCAGTATTTT.